Listed below are T cell receptor beta chains from one sample, sequenced in a study of prognosis after radiotherapy for stage I lung cancer. A single record per CDR3 protein comes from TCRdb applying MiXCR to the multiplex PCR reads. Of around 51,000 distinct CDR3 sequences in the sample, under 45% are singletons; the top ten hold just under 9.5%. The input for sequencing was PBMCs, taken before or after stereotactic body radiation therapy (not recorded which). These receptors came from a donor aged 50 or older with non-small cell lung cancer. The CDR3 runs from the conserved cysteine through the conserved F or W. The D gene is left open where the match is weak. Where a row states a size, it is once, few, many or the class of an expanded clone; other rows omit it.

cdr3_length clone_size d_call j_call v_call cdr3_nt cdr3_aa
16 few . TRBJ1-4 TRBV7-9 TGTGCCAGCAGCCCCCGAGGTGGGGGGCTCGGGGAAAAACTGTTTTTT CASSPRGGGLGEKLFF
13 few . TRBJ2-5 TRBV6-1 TGTGCCAGCAGCCCCATGGAGCAAGAGACCCAGTACTTC CASSPMEQETQYF
16 many TRBD2 TRBJ2-3 TRBV6-1 TGTGCCAGCAGTGAAGCGAGGTGGGGGGGTGCAGATACGCAGTATTTT CASSEARWGGADTQYF
16 . TRBD2 TRBJ2-1 TRBV5-1 TGCGCCAGCATACACACTGGACTAGCGGCCTACAATGAGCAGTTCTTC CASIHTGLAAYNEQFF
15 . TRBD1 TRBJ1-2 TRBV28 TGTGCCAGCAGTTTACTGACAGGGGGCGACTATGGCTACACCTTC CASSLLTGGDYGYTF
16 . TRBD2 TRBJ2-1 TRBV11-2 TGTGCCAGCAGCCCCATGGCTAGCGGGAGAGGAAATGAGCAGTTCTTC CASSPMASGRGNEQFF
17 . TRBD2 TRBJ2-5 TRBV9 TGTGCCAGCAGCGTAGGGGCACTAGCGAGCTTCCAAGAGACCCAGTACTTC CASSVGALASFQETQYF
15 many . TRBJ2-5 TRBV19 TGTGCCAGTAGTACCCTAAGCCCAAGAGGAGAGACCCAGTACTTC CASSTLSPRGETQYF
12 medium-sized . TRBJ1-3 TRBV19 TGTGCCAGTAGCCAAGGACAGTACACCATATATTTT CASSQGQYTIYF
15 many . TRBJ1-1 TRBV5-1 TGCGCCAGCAGCTTGCTTCCAGAGGGGAACACTGAAGCTTTCTTT CASSLLPEGNTEAFF
13 many . TRBJ2-6 TRBV30 TGTGCCTGCCCGGGGTCTGGGGCCAACGTCCTGACTTTC CACPGSGANVLTF
13 once . TRBJ2-1 TRBV28 TGTGCCAGCAGTTTAGGGGTTCGGAATGAGCAGTTCTTC CASSLGVRNEQFF
16 . . TRBJ1-1 TRBV7-6 TGTGCCAGCAGCTTAGAGGTTGTAACACGTGGAACTGAAGCTTTCTTT CASSLEVVTRGTEAFF
18 many TRBD2 TRBJ2-7 TRBV27 TGTGCCAGCAGTTTAGGGCTAGCGGGAGGGCCATCGGCCTACGAGCAGTACTTC CASSLGLAGGPSAYEQYF
15 many TRBD1 TRBJ1-5 TRBV6-2/TRBV6-3 TGTGCCAGCAGCGAAGAGGCAGGGGGCCATCAGCCCCAGCATTTT CASSEEAGGHQPQHF
14 many TRBD2 TRBJ2-3 TRBV20-1 TGCAGTGCCAATAGCGGGGAAAGCACAGATACGCAGTATTTT CSANSGESTDTQYF
12 many TRBD2 TRBJ2-7 TRBV30 TGTGCCTGGCGGACTAGTTCAGACGAGCAGTACTTC CAWRTSSDEQYF
15 many TRBD2 TRBJ2-1 TRBV12-3/TRBV12-4 TGTGCCAGCAGTTTATGGACTAGCGGACCCAATGAGCAGTTCTTC CASSLWTSGPNEQFF
12 many TRBD2 TRBJ2-1 TRBV6-2/TRBV6-3 TGTGCCAGCAGTTACTCCTCGGGAGGGAAGTTCTTC CASSYSSGGKFF
21 many . TRBJ2-1 TRBV7-2 TGTGCCAGCAGCTTAAAACCCCCCCCGGGACTCCTTCTATTCGGAGACAATGAGCAGTTCTTC CASSLKPPPGLLLFGDNEQFF
14 many . TRBJ1-6 TRBV3-1 TGTGCCAGCAGCCAAGATGATCCGGGAACACCCCTCCACTTT CASSQDDPGTPLHF
14 . . TRBJ2-7 TRBV27 TGTGCCAGCAGTCTCGGTTTTCGGAGGGGCGAACAGTACTTC CASSLGFRRGEQYF
15 many . TRBJ2-7 TRBV20-1 TGCAGTGCTAGACCCCCCGGAAATAAACCCTACGAGCAGTACTTC CSARPPGNKPYEQYF
11 many . TRBJ1-3 TRBV4-3 TGCGCCAGCAGCCGAGGAAACACCATATATTTT CASSRGNTIYF
15 many . TRBJ1-6 TRBV3-1 TGTGCCAGCAGCCAAAGGGAGGGACGGGTTTCACCCCTCCACTTT CASSQREGRVSPLHF
11 many . TRBJ2-7 TRBV6-1 TGTGCCAGCAAGTTAACCTACGAGCAGTACTTC CASKLTYEQYF
15 many TRBD1 TRBJ2-5 TRBV20-1 TGCAGTGCTACACGCCGGGACAGGGTTGACGAGACCCAGTACTTC CSATRRDRVDETQYF
15 many TRBD2 TRBJ2-7 TRBV6-1 TGTGCCAGCAGTGAACGCTCGCCCGGGGGGAGCGAGCAGTACTTC CASSERSPGGSEQYF
14 many . TRBJ2-2 TRBV9 TGTGCCAGCAGCGGAGTTTTTAGAACCGGGGAGCTGTTTTTT CASSGVFRTGELFF
14 many . TRBJ2-7 TRBV5-4 TGTGCCAGCAGCGCCCGACAGAGCTCCTACGAGCAGTACTTC CASSARQSSYEQYF
14 many . TRBJ1-2 TRBV5-1 TGCGCCAGCAGCTCGACCGTCCAGAATCGTGGCTACACCTTC CASSSTVQNRGYTF
15 many TRBD1 TRBJ1-6 TRBV6-1 TGTGCCAGCAGTGAGGGACAGGGTGGAAATTCACCCCTCCACTTT CASSEGQGGNSPLHF
14 . . TRBJ2-1 TRBV20-1 TGCAGTGCTAGAGATAAGCCCCATGGAGGACAGCAGTTGTTC CSARDKPHGGQQLF
15 many TRBD1 TRBJ2-3 TRBV6-9 TGTGCCAGCAGTTACAAAGGGGGCGCGGGAGATACGCAGTATTTT CASSYKGGAGDTQYF
15 many . TRBJ2-5 TRBV5-8 TGTGCCAGCAGCTTGGCGTCTGTTTGGGGAGAGACCCAGTACTTC CASSLASVWGETQYF
16 . . TRBJ2-3 TRBV10-3 TGTGCCATCAGTGAGGGGGTACAGAATGTGGCAGATACGCAGTATTTT CAISEGVQNVADTQYF
16 many . TRBJ2-1 TRBV7-9 TGTGCCAGCAGCCCCTGGGGCACAGTTTCCTACAATGAGCAGTTCTTC CASSPWGTVSYNEQFF
15 many . TRBJ1-5 TRBV10-3 TGTGCCATCAGTCCCGAGATGGGTCAAGGTCAGCCCCAGCATTTT CAISPEMGQGQPQHF
17 . TRBD1 TRBJ1-5 TRBV12-3/TRBV12-4 TGTGCCAGCAGTTTACCCGGGACAGGGGGCGCAGGTCAGCCCAAGCATTTT CASSLPGTGGAGQPKHF
16 many TRBD2 TRBJ2-7 TRBV30 TGTGCCTGGAGTGTGGGGACGGGAGGGGGGGCCTACGAGCAGTACTTC CAWSVGTGGGAYEQYF
13 few . TRBJ2-2 TRBV29-1 TGCAGCGCCGCCCCAGTTCCCAGAGGGGAGCTGTTTTTT CSAAPVPRGELFF
13 many . TRBJ2-7 TRBV7-6 TGTGCCAGCAGCGCGCCAGGATCCAGCGAGCAGTACTTC CASSAPGSSEQYF
14 many . TRBJ2-7 TRBV5-1 TGCGCCAGCAGAGACGTGGGACCAGGAGGCGAGCAGTACTTC CASRDVGPGGEQYF
11 many . TRBJ1-3 TRBV28 TGTGCCACAGACTCTGGAAACACCATATATTTT CATDSGNTIYF
16 many TRBD2 TRBJ2-1 TRBV18 TGTGCCAGCTCACCCCCCGGGCTAGCGGGAGCGGGTGAGCAGTTCTTC CASSPPGLAGAGEQFF
14 many . TRBJ2-1 TRBV5-8 TGTGCCAGCAGCTCTCTTCCACAGGCCGATGAGCAGTTCTTC CASSSLPQADEQFF
15 . TRBD2 TRBJ2-1 TRBV4-2 TGTGCCAGTAGCAAAGGGCGGGGGACGGGCAATGAGCAGTTCTTC CASSKGRGTGNEQFF
15 . . TRBJ1-1 TRBV4-2 TGTGCCAGCAGCCAAGAACCAGGGGTGGGCTCGGAAGCTTTCTTT CASSQEPGVGSEAFF
13 many . TRBJ2-7 TRBV6-1 TGTGCCAGCAGTAAAGGGGGGGCCTACGAGCAGTACTTC CASSKGGAYEQYF
13 . . TRBJ1-5 TRBV15 TGTGCCACCAGCAGAGCTCAGGGCCAGCCCCAGCATTTT CATSRAQGQPQHF
16 many . TRBJ2-7 TRBV7-9 TGTGCCAGCAGCTTAGTAGGCAGGGGAGTACCCTACGAGCAGTACTTC CASSLVGRGVPYEQYF
16 . . TRBJ2-2 TRBV24-1 TGTGCCACCAGTTATGTGACAGGATCTAACACCGGGGAGCTGTTTTTT CATSYVTGSNTGELFF
13 many . TRBJ2-1 TRBV10-3 TGTGCCATCAGGCCATCGTACTTAATCTCCCAGTTCTTC CAIRPSYLISQFF
17 many . TRBJ1-1 TRBV7-3 TGTGCCAGCAGCTTAGCGGCCCCTGGGGACGGCAACACTGAAGCTTTCTTT CASSLAAPGDGNTEAFF
18 medium-sized . TRBJ2-3 TRBV28 TGTGCCAGCAGTTTCCCCCCGTCAACAGTAGACGACCCAGATACGCAGTATTTT CASSFPPSTVDDPDTQYF
19 . . TRBJ2-6 TRBV6-5 TGTGCCAGCAGTTTACTCCCCGTGACAGGATTCCCTGGGGCCAACGTCCTGACTTTC CASSLLPVTGFPGANVLTF
16 . TRBD2 TRBJ2-3 TRBV12-3/TRBV12-4 TGTGCCAGCAGTAGCCCGCGGGGGGGGGTAGCGGATACGCAGTATTTT CASSSPRGGVADTQYF